These T cell receptor beta chains were read from a single sample in a study of naive and memory T cell subsets. Via MiXCR, TCRdb re-called the UMI-ligation and nested PCR reads, giving one row per CDR3 protein. The sample has around 140,000 distinct CDR3 sequences; 15% to 25% are singletons. Sequenced material: naive CD8+ T cells from blood. Receptors were obtained from a human donor in good health. Each CDR3 is given with its conserved first and last residue. A D gene is named only where the DNA matches it firmly. Rows give clone size only sometimes, using once, few, many, or a class for an expanded clone.

v_gene,d_gene,abundance,j_gene,CDR3nt,CDR3aa
TRBV27,TRBD1,many,TRBJ1-1,TGTGCCAGCAAAAGGACAGGGGACCCCACTGAAGCTTTCTTT,CASKRTGDPTEAFF
TRBV6-2/TRBV6-3,TRBD1,few,TRBJ2-3,TGTGCCAGCAGTTACGGCTGGACAGGAATAACAGATACGCAGTATTTT,CASSYGWTGITDTQYF
TRBV27,TRBD2,few,TRBJ2-3,TGTGCCAGCAGCTGGGTCAGCGGGAGGGCCGCAGATACGCAGTATTTT,CASSWVSGRAADTQYF
TRBV25-1,.,few,TRBJ1-5,TGTGCCAGCAGTGAGGTGGGGGCGGGTCAGCCCCAGCATTTT,CASSEVGAGQPQHF
TRBV19,.,few,TRBJ1-5,TGTGCCAGTAGTCTAATGGTCAATCAGCCCCAGCATTTT,CASSLMVNQPQHF
TRBV4-2,.,.,TRBJ1-1,TGTGCCAGCAGCCAAGATCAGGGAGCCACTGAAGCTTTCTTT,CASSQDQGATEAFF
TRBV7-2,TRBD2,.,TRBJ2-1,TGTGCCAGCAGCTTACTAGCGGGGGGACAACCTTACAATGAGCAGTTCTTC,CASSLLAGGQPYNEQFF
TRBV6-2/TRBV6-3,.,.,TRBJ2-3,TGTGCCAGCAGTTCTCACGCCACCAGCACAGATACGCAGTATTTT,CASSSHATSTDTQYF
TRBV28,.,.,TRBJ1-1,TGTGCCAGCAGTTTAAGGACGAACACTGAAGCTTTCTTT,CASSLRTNTEAFF
TRBV20-1,.,.,TRBJ2-3,TGCAGTGCTAGATCTTATGAACACAGAGATACGCAGTATTTT,CSARSYEHRDTQYF
TRBV5-1,TRBD1,few,TRBJ2-2,TGCGCCAGCAGCTTGGACAGGGGAACCGGGGAGCTGTTTTTT,CASSLDRGTGELFF
TRBV12-5,.,few,TRBJ1-4,TGTGCTAGCCGAATAGGTGAATATAATGAAAAACTGTTTTTT,CASRIGEYNEKLFF
TRBV5-1,.,few,TRBJ1-1,TGCGCCAGCAGCTTGGAAGCGGGGAACACTGAAGCTTTCTTT,CASSLEAGNTEAFF
TRBV7-8,.,few,TRBJ2-2,TGTGCCAGCACCTCAAGGGAAAACACCGGGGAGCTGTTTTTT,CASTSRENTGELFF
TRBV28,.,.,TRBJ2-2,TGTGCCAGCAGTCCCCGGGACACCGCGAACACCGGGGAGCTGTTTTTT,CASSPRDTANTGELFF
TRBV29-1,.,.,TRBJ2-2,TGCAGCTCCGTTTGGGGCGGGGAGATGTTTTTT,CSSVWGGEMFF
TRBV4-1,TRBD1,few,TRBJ2-5,TGCGCCAGCAGCCAAGATTCAGGGGGACAAGAGACCCAGTACTTC,CASSQDSGGQETQYF
TRBV28,.,.,TRBJ2-7,TGTGCCAGCAGTCCCAGTTTGGACTCGGGCCCAGTGAGGGGCGAGCAGTACTTC,CASSPSLDSGPVRGEQYF
TRBV29-1,TRBD2,.,TRBJ2-1,TGCAGCGTTGAAGAGTTAGCGGGGACCTACAATGAGCAGTTCTTC,CSVEELAGTYNEQFF
TRBV7-6,.,few,TRBJ2-5,TGTGCCAGCAGCTTATTAGAAAACCAAGAGACCCAGTACTTC,CASSLLENQETQYF
TRBV7-9,.,.,TRBJ2-1,TGTGCCAGCAGCCTCGAGATCCGGGTGACCTACAATGAGCAGTTCTTC,CASSLEIRVTYNEQFF
TRBV12-3/TRBV12-4,.,.,TRBJ2-7,TGTGCCAGCAGCGTAGGGCCCTCTGGGGCCTACGAGCAGTACTTC,CASSVGPSGAYEQYF
TRBV5-1,.,.,TRBJ1-1,TGCGCCAGCAGCTTGAGGATAGAGATGAACACTGAAGCTTTCTTT,CASSLRIEMNTEAFF
TRBV20-1,TRBD2,.,TRBJ2-7,TGCAGTGCTCGGGACTACTGGGGCTCCTACGAGCAGTACTTC,CSARDYWGSYEQYF
TRBV4-2,.,few,TRBJ2-7,TGTGCCAGCAGCCAAGTCGTGAGTGACGCGCAGTACTTC,CASSQVVSDAQYF
TRBV6-5,.,few,TRBJ2-3,TGTGCCAGCAGTTCCGAAGACTTGAGTGCAGATACGCAGTATTTT,CASSSEDLSADTQYF
TRBV5-5,TRBD1,.,TRBJ2-7,TGTGCCAGCAGCGACGGGACAGGGTCGTACGAGCAGTACTTC,CASSDGTGSYEQYF
TRBV27,.,few,TRBJ2-1,TGTGCCAGCAGTTTCATAAACAATGAGCAGTTCTTC,CASSFINNEQFF
TRBV7-3,TRBD1,few,TRBJ2-6,TGTGCCAGCAGCGATTTGGACAGGGGGTCTGGGGCCAACGTCCTGACTTTC,CASSDLDRGSGANVLTF
TRBV12-3/TRBV12-4,TRBD1,.,TRBJ1-1,TGTGCCAGCAGTTTCCTGCAGGGGGATGAAGCTTTCTTT,CASSFLQGDEAFF
TRBV28,TRBD1,.,TRBJ1-1,TGTGCCAGCGGGACCGGGACAGTGAACACTGAAGCTTTCTTT,CASGTGTVNTEAFF
TRBV4-2,.,few,TRBJ2-7,TGTGCCAGCAGCCAAGCTAGGGGGTTCGAGCAGTACTTC,CASSQARGFEQYF
TRBV7-9,TRBD1,few,TRBJ2-7,TGTGCCAGCAGCCCGCCGACAGGGGCCTCCTACGAGCAGTACTTC,CASSPPTGASYEQYF